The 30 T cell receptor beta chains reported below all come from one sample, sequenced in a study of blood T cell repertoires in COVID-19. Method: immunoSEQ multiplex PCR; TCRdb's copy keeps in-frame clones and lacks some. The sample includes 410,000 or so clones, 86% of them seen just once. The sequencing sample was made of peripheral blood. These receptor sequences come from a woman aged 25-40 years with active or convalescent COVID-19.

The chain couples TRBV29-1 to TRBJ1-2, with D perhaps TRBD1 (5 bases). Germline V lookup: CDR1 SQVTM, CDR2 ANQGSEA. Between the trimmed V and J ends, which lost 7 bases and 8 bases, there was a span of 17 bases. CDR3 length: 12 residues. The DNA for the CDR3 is TGCAGCGGGCGGGACGGCCCGGGCGGCTACACCTTC. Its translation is CSGRDGPGGYTF. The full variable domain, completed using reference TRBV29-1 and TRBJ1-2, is SAVISQKPSRDICQRGTSLTIQCQVDSQVTMMFWYRQQPGQSLTLIATANQGSEATYESGFVIDKFPISRPNLTFSTLTVSNMSPEDSSIYLCSGRDGPGGYTFGSGTRLTVV.

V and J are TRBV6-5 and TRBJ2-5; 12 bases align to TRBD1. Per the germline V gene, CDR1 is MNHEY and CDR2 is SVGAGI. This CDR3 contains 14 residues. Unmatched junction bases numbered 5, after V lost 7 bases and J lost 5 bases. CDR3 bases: TGTGCCAGCAACGGGGACAGGGGGCTTGAGACCCAGTACTTC. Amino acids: CASNGDRGLETQYF.

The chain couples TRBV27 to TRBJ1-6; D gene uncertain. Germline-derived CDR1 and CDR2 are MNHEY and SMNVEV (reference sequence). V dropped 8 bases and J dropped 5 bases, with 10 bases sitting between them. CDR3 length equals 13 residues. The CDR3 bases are TGTGCCAGCCGCGACACCAATAATTCACCCCTCCACTTT. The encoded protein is CASRDTNNSPLHF.

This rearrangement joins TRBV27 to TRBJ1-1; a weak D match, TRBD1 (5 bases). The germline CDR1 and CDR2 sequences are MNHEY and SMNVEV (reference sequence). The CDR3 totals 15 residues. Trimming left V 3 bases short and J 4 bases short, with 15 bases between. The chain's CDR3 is CASSFGANGATEAFF. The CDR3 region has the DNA TGTGCCAGCAGTTTTGGGGCTAATGGGGCCACTGAAGCTTTCTTT.

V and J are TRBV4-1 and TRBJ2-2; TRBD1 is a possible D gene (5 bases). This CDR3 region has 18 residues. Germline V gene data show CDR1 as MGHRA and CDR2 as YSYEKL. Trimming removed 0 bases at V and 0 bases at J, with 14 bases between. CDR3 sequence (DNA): TGCGCCAGCAGCCAAGAGAAAGGGGCAGGAACGAACACCGGGGAGCTGTTTTTT. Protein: CASSQEKGAGTNTGELFF.

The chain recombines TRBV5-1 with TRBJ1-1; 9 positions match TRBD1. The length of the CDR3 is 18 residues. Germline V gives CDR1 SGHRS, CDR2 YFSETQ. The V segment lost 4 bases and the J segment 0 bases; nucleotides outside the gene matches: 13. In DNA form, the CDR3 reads TGCGCCAGCAGCCCATTTACAGGGGGCGCAGGAATGAACACTGAAGCTTTCTTT. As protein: CASSPFTGGAGMNTEAFF.

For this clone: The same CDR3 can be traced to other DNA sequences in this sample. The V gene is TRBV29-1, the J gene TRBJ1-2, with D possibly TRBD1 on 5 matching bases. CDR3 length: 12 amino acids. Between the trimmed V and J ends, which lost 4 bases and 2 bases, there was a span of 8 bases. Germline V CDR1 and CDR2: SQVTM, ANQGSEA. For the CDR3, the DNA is TGCAGCGTTGGCGACAGCAACTATGGCTACACCTTC. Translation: CSVGDSNYGYTF.

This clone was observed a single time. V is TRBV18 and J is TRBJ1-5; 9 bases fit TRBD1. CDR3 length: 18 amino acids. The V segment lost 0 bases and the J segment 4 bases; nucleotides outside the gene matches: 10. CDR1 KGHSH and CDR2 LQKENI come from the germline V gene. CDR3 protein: CASSPPGTGLLRNQPQHF. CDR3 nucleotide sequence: TGTGCCAGCTCACCACCCGGGACAGGGTTACTACGGAATCAGCCCCAGCATTTT.

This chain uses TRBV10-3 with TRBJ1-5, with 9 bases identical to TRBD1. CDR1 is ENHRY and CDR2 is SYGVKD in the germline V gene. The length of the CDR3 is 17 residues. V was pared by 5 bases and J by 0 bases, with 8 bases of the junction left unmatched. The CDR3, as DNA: TGTGCCATCAGTCCCGGGACAGGGAAGGATAGCAATCAGCCCCAGCATTTT. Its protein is CAISPGTGKDSNQPQHF.

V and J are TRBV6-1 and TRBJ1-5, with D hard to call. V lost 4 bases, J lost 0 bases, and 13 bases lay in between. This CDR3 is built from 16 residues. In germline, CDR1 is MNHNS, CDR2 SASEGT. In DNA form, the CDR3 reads TGTGCCAGCAGTGGCCGGGGAAGGGATAGCAATCAGCCCCAGCATTTT. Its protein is CASSGRGRDSNQPQHF.

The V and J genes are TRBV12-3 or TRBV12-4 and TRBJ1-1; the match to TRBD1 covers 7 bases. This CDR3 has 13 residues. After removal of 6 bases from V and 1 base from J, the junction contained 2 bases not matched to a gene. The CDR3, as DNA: TGTGCCAGCAGAGGACAGGAGAACACTGAAGCTTTCTTT. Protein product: CASRGQENTEAFF.

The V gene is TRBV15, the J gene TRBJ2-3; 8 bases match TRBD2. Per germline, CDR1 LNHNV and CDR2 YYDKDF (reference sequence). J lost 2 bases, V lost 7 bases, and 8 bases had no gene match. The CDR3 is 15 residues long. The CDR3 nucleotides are TGTGCCACCACCAACAGAGCGGGGGTCACAGATACGCAGTATTTT. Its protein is CATTNRAGVTDTQYF.

The CDR3 DNA reads TGTGCCAGCAGCTTAGCGCGGACAGGGCTCGACGAGCAGTACTTC. Its translation is CASSLARTGLDEQYF. V and J are TRBV7-9 and TRBJ2-7; 8 bases match TRBD1. The V and J ends lost 0 bases and 5 bases, in that order; junction bases with no gene match: 6. This CDR3 contains 15 residues. The germline V gene has CDR1 SEHNR and CDR2 FQNEAQ (reference sequence).

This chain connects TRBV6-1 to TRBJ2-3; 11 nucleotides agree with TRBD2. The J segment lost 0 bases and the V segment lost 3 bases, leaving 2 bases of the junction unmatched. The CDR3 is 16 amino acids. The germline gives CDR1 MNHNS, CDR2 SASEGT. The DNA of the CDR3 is TGTGCCAGCAGTGATAGCGGGGGGGACAGCACAGATACGCAGTATTTT. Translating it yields CASSDSGGDSTDTQYF.

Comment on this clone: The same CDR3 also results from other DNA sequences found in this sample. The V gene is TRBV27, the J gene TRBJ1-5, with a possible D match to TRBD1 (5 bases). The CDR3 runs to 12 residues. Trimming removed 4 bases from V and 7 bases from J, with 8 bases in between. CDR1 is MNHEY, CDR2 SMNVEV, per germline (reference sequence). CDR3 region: CASSSGGQPQHF. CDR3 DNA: TGTGCCAGCAGTTCCGGGGGGCAGCCCCAGCATTTT.

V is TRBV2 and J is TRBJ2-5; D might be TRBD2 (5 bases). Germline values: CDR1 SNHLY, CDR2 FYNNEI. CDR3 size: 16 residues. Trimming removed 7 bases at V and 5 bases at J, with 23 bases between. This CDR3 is CASTSPGLSSVETQYF. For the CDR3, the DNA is TGTGCCAGCACCTCCCCCGGACTGAGCTCCGTGGAGACCCAGTACTTC. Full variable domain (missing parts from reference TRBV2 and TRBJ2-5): EPEVTQTPSHQVTQMGQEVILRCVPISNHLYFYWYRQILGQKVEFLVSFYNNEISEKSEIFDDQFSVERPDGSNFTLKIRSTKLEDSAMYFCASTSPGLSSVETQYFGPGTRLLVL.

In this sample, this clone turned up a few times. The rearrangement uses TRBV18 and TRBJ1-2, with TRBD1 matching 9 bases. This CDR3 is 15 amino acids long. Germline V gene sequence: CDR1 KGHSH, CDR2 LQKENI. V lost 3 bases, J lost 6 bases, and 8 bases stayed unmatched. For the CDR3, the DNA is TGTGCCAGCTCACCGTTACAGGGGGCGCTTAATGGCTACACCTTC. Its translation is CASSPLQGALNGYTF. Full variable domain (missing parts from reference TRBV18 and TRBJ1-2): NAGVMQNPRHLVRRRGQEARLRCSPMKGHSHVYWYRQLPEEGLKFMVYLQKENIIDESGMPKERFSAEFPKEGPSILRIQQVVRGDSAAYFCASSPLQGALNGYTFGSGTRLTVV.

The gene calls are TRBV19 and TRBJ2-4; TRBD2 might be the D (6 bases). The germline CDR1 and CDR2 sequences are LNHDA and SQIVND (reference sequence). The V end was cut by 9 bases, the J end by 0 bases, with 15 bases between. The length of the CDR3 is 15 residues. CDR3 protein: CARGLHLQAKNIQYF. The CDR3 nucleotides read TGTGCCAGAGGACTACACCTTCAAGCCAAAAACATTCAGTACTTC.

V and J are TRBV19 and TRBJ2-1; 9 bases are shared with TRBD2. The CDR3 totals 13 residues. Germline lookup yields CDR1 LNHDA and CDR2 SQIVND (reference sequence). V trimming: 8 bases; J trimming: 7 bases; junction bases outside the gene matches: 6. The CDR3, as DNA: TGTGCCAGTCGAGTTAGCGGGAGAAATGAGCAGTTCTTC. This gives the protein CASRVSGRNEQFF.

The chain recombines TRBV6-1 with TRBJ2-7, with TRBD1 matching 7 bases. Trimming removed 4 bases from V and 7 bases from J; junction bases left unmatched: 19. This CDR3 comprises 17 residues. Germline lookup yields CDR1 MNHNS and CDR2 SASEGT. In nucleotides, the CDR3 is TGTGCCAGCAGTGTCTCCGAGGGGGCTTTAACCTTCGGGGAGCAGTACTTC. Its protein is CASSVSEGALTFGEQYF.

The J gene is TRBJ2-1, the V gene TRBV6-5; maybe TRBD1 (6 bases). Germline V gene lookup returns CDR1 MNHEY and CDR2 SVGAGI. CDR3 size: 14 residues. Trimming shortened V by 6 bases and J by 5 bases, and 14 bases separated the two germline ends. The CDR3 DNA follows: TGTGCCAGCAGCAAAGGACAGTTTAACAATGAGCAGTTCTTC. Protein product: CASSKGQFNNEQFF.

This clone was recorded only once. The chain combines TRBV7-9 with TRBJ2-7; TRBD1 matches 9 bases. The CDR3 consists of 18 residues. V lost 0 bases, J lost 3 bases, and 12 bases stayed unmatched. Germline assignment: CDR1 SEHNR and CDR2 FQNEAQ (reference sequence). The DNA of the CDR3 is TGTGCCAGCAGCTTAGCGCCAGGTACAGGGGGCGCAAGCTACGAGCAGTACTTC. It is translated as CASSLAPGTGGASYEQYF.

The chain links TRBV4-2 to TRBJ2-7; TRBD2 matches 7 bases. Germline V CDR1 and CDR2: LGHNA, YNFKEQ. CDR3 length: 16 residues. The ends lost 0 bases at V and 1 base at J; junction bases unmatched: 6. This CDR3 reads CASSQEASGKSYEQYF. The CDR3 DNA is TGTGCCAGCAGCCAAGAAGCTAGCGGAAAATCCTACGAGCAGTACTTC.

CDR3 residues: CASSRRLAGGLSYEQYF. In DNA form, the CDR3 reads TGTGCCAGCAGCCGCCGGCTAGCGGGAGGGCTCTCCTACGAGCAGTACTTC. This sequence joins TRBV27 and TRBJ2-7, with 12 bases matching TRBD2. This CDR3 has 17 residues. Germline loops: CDR1 MNHEY, CDR2 SMNVEV (reference sequence). The V and J ends lost 6 bases and 0 bases, in that order; junction bases with no gene match: 9.

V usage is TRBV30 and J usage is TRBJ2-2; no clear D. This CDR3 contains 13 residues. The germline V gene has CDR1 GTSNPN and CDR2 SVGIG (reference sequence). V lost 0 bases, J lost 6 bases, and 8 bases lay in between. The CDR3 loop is CAWSVAEPGELFF. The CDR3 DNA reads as TGTGCCTGGAGTGTAGCTGAGCCCGGGGAGCTGTTTTTT.

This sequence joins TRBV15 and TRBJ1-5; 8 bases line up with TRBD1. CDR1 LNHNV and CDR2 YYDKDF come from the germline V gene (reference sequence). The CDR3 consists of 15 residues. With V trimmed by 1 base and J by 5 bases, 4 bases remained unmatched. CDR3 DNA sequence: TGTGCCACCAGCAGAGTAATACAGGGGGATCAGCCCCAGCATTTT. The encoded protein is CATSRVIQGDQPQHF.

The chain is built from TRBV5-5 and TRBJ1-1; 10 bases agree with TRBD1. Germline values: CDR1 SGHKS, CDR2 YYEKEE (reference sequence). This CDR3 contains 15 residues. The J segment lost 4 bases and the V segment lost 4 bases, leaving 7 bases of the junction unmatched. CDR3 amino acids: CASSRGTGVTTEAFF. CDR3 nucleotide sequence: TGTGCCAGCAGCAGGGGGACAGGGGTGACCACTGAAGCTTTCTTT.

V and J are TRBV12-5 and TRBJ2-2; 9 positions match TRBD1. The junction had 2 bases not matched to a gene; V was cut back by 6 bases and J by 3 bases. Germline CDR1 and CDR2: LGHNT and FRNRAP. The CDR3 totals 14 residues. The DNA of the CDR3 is TGTGCTAGTGGGGGGACAGGGCACACCGGGGAGCTGTTTTTT. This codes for CASGGTGHTGELFF.

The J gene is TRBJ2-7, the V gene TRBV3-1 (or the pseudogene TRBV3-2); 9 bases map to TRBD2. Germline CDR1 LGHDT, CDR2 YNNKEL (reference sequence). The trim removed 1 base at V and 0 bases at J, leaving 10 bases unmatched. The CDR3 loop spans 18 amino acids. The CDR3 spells CASSQGVAGVYLSYEQYF. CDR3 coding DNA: TGTGCCAGCAGCCAAGGGGTAGCGGGGGTCTATCTCTCCTACGAGCAGTACTTC.

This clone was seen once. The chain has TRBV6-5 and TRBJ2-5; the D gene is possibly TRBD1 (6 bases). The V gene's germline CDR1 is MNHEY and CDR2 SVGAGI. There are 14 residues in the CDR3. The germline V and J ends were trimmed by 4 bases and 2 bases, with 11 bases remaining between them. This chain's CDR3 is CASSSGQPQETQYF. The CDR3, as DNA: TGTGCCAGCAGTTCTGGACAGCCACAAGAGACCCAGTACTTC.